Below, one TCR beta chain is given with its context. This sample was included in a study of blood T cell repertoires in COVID-19. On the study more broadly: Researchers got acute and convalescent COVID-19 samples from the United States, Italy and Spain. T cells, B-cell-depleted T cells, or PBMCs provided the cDNA or gDNA that served as material.

The germline V and J ends were trimmed by 2 bases and 0 bases, with 17 bases remaining between them. CDR1 and CDR2 (germline): SGDLS, YYNGEE. The CDR3 sequence is 17 residues long. In the original workflow: How many nucleated cells were present was estimated from reference gene primer amplification. Data came from immunoSEQ multiplex PCR; TCRdb stores just in-frame clones and leaves some out. D and trimming were read from the DNA, whereas the V and J calls and clone size are those reported in that table. The data show a few hundred thousand clones, with about nine tenths seen just once and 2.2% held by the top ten.

The sequence derives from a woman aged 45 to 65 with acute or convalescent COVID-19. The sample consisted of peripheral blood. The V and J genes are TRBV9 and TRBJ1-1; perhaps TRBD1 as D (5 bases). The CDR3 loop reads CASSVTAGITLNTEAFF. CDR3 DNA: TGTGCCAGCAGCGTTACGGCAGGGATAACATTGAACACTGAAGCTTTCTTT.